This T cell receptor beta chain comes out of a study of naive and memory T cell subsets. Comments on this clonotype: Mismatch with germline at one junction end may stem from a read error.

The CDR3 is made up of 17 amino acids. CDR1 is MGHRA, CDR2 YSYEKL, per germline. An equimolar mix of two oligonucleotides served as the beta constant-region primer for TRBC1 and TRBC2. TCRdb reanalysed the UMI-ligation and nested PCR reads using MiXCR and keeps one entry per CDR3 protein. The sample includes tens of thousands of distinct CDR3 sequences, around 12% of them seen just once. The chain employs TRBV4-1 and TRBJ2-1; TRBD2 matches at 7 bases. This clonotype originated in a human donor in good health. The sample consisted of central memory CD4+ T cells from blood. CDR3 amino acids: CASSQDRTRTGVNVQFF. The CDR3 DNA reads TGCGCCAGCAGCCAAGACCGGACTAGGACGGGGGTCAATGTGCAGTTCTTC.